Shown below are 4 T cell receptor beta chains from a single sample sequenced in a study of blood T cell repertoires in COVID-19 (dated by TCRdb to 2019 to 2021). Library preparation employed the immunoSEQ multiplex PCR assay. The immuneACCESS repertoire file appears here via TCRdb, limited to in-frame rearrangements. These files lack a portion of the clones; in checked studies, under half of the deficit traces to unresolved V genes, and the cause of the others is not known. The table for this sample lists around 86,000 clones; around 85% of them were counted only once. The ten largest account for 35% to 40% of the sample. The sequencing input was peripheral blood. Every receptor here comes from an elderly man with acute or convalescent COVID-19.

The rearrangement links TRBV9 to TRBJ2-1; 8 bases map to TRBD2. CDR1 is SGDLS, CDR2 YYNGEE, per germline. V shed 0 bases, J shed 6 bases, and the junction held 8 bases outside the gene matches. There are 16 residues in the CDR3. The CDR3 sequence is CASSVEAGGSGNEQFF. CDR3 DNA sequence: TGTGCCAGCAGCGTAGAGGCGGGGGGATCTGGCAATGAGCAGTTCTTC.

This CDR3 reads CASSLGGVNTEAFF. The CDR3 DNA is TGTGCCAGCAGCTTAGGAGGCGTGAACACTGAAGCTTTCTTT. V is TRBV7-2 and J is TRBJ1-1; D uncertain. There are 14 residues in the CDR3. V lost 1 base and J lost 0, with 6 bases in between. The germline V gene encodes CDR1 SGHTA and CDR2 FQGNSA.

This clone has just one count. The chain links TRBV21-1 to TRBJ1-1; TRBD1 is the table's D call and was not checked against the DNA. TRBV21-1 has pseudogene status. This CDR3 is 14 amino acids long. The CDR3 DNA reads as TGTGCCAGCAGCAAACTAGACAGTTGCACTGAAGCTTTCTTT. Protein product: CASSKLDSCTEAFF.

The chain is built from TRBV10-1 and TRBJ2-7; 13 bases agree with TRBD2. The J call is uncertain, as TRBJ2-1 better fits the DNA end. Germline V gene sequence: CDR1 WNHNN, CDR2 SYGVQD (reference sequence). CDR3 length: 16 amino acids. The CDR3 loop reads CASSFGLAGVDFEQFF. DNA of the CDR3: TGCGCCAGCAGCTTCGGACTAGCGGGAGTTGATTTTGAGCAGTTCTTC.